The TCR beta chain described here comes from a study of T cells in Graves' hyperthyroidism and ophthalmopathy. About the study: Before treatment of any kind, peripheral blood was taken at initial diagnosis. General study points: Most thyroid clonotypes expanded above 0.001 appeared in blood too.

Using RNA transcripts as the source, TCR beta CDR3 regions were amplified. Carried out on the TCR CDR3, a first-round RT-PCR used the HTBI primer set. TCRdb re-called the multiplex PCR reads through MiXCR, storing one row per CDR3 protein. This table holds roughly 550,000 distinct CDR3 sequences, about 15% found once. The table lists this clonotype with many counts. Its target is unknown. Input material: blood. This clonotype originated in a woman in her twenties or thirties with Graves' ophthalmopathy.

Written as DNA, the CDR3 is TGTGCCTGGAGTCATCCCGGGACTAGCGACCTGCAGTACTTC. Amino acid sequence: CAWSHPGTSDLQYF. The chain has TRBV30 and TRBJ2-7; the match to TRBD2 covers 10 bases. Germline values: CDR1 GTSNPN, CDR2 SVGIG (reference sequence). Unmatched junction bases numbered 10, after V lost 2 bases and J lost 9 bases. CDR3 length: 14 residues.